A selection of T cell receptor beta chains follows, all from one sample in a study of T-cell memory formation after mild COVID-19. Via MiXCR, TCRdb re-called the 5' RACE reads, giving one row per CDR3 protein. The data show 350,000 to 400,000 distinct CDR3 sequences, 21% seen once. Input material: PBMCs or a T cell subset sorted from them (not recorded which). The source is an adult woman who had mild COVID-19 (a few samples of this study predate the infection). Cell type and time point are not known. Both conserved end residues are part of each CDR3.

CDR3aa: CASSPRQVPTNEKLFF
v_gene: TRBV9
j_gene: TRBJ1-4

CDR3aa: CAISSRDEQFF
v_gene: TRBV10-3
j_gene: TRBJ2-1

CDR3aa: CASSLKVQVEDGYTF
v_gene: TRBV5-5
j_gene: TRBJ1-2

CDR3aa: CASMDPLGGAALETQYF
v_gene: TRBV12-3/TRBV12-4
j_gene: TRBJ2-5

CDR3aa: CASSARFGPRRPGETQYF
v_gene: TRBV5-1
j_gene: TRBJ2-5

CDR3aa: CASSPDNTLYQPQHF
v_gene: TRBV6-1
j_gene: TRBJ1-5

CDR3aa: CASSFPSGRGAGDTQYF
v_gene: TRBV11-2
j_gene: TRBJ2-3

CDR3aa: CASSSGQGGNEKLFF
v_gene: TRBV7-9
j_gene: TRBJ1-4

CDR3aa: CASSQHRDSANTGELFF
v_gene: TRBV19
j_gene: TRBJ2-2

CDR3aa: CSVATADGYTF
v_gene: TRBV29-1
j_gene: TRBJ1-2

CDR3aa: CASSRPGLNQPQHF
v_gene: TRBV4-1
j_gene: TRBJ1-5

CDR3aa: CASSLWGIAGGKEEQFF
v_gene: TRBV11-2
j_gene: TRBJ2-1

CDR3aa: CATSRDKSYEQYF
v_gene: TRBV15
j_gene: TRBJ2-7

CDR3aa: CAIRKTAEGSPLHF
v_gene: TRBV10-3
j_gene: TRBJ1-6

CDR3aa: CASSIQAGGHNEQFF
v_gene: TRBV9
j_gene: TRBJ2-1

CDR3aa: CASSPRTGTPRGDTQYF
v_gene: TRBV12-3/TRBV12-4
j_gene: TRBJ2-3

CDR3aa: CASSLGQGLNEQFF
v_gene: TRBV5-1
j_gene: TRBJ2-1

CDR3aa: CSAHDRGSGANVLTF
v_gene: TRBV20-1
j_gene: TRBJ2-6

CDR3aa: CASSTSGYEQYF
v_gene: TRBV19
j_gene: TRBJ2-7

CDR3aa: CSAPEYLAGGTYEQYF
v_gene: TRBV20-1
j_gene: TRBJ2-7

CDR3aa: CASSRSGTDTGELFF
v_gene: TRBV12-3/TRBV12-4
j_gene: TRBJ2-2

CDR3aa: CASSLDRVDEKLFF
v_gene: TRBV7-2
j_gene: TRBJ1-4

CDR3aa: CATSPGQDSSTDTQYF
v_gene: TRBV24-1
j_gene: TRBJ2-3

CDR3aa: CASSLAGQTQYF
v_gene: TRBV7-9
j_gene: NA

CDR3aa: CATSDIQESSYNEQFF
v_gene: TRBV24-1
j_gene: TRBJ2-1

CDR3aa: CASSWGNYGYTF
v_gene: TRBV5-8
j_gene: TRBJ1-2

CDR3aa: CASSFTGQGGYGYTF
v_gene: TRBV27
j_gene: TRBJ1-2

CDR3aa: CASSLEERGYYEQFF
v_gene: TRBV7-2
j_gene: TRBJ2-1

CDR3aa: CASSLLAGNEQFF
v_gene: TRBV28
j_gene: TRBJ2-1

CDR3aa: CASSLADVSSYNEQFF
v_gene: TRBV5-1
j_gene: TRBJ2-1

CDR3aa: CASSTTGTGLKTQYF
v_gene: TRBV5-5
j_gene: TRBJ2-5

CDR3aa: CASSQETGSYGYTF
v_gene: TRBV4-3
j_gene: TRBJ1-2

CDR3aa: CASGGEETQYF
v_gene: TRBV5-1
j_gene: TRBJ2-5

CDR3aa: CASSPQGATGELFF
v_gene: TRBV7-3
j_gene: TRBJ2-2

CDR3aa: CASSMTSGSSYNEQFF
v_gene: TRBV7-2
j_gene: TRBJ2-1

CDR3aa: CASSQEGGLAKNIQYF
v_gene: TRBV4-2
j_gene: TRBJ2-4

CDR3aa: CASSDGTDEQYF
v_gene: TRBV7-9
j_gene: TRBJ2-7

CDR3aa: CASSLAGDYYEQYF
v_gene: TRBV11-2
j_gene: TRBJ2-7

CDR3aa: CASGTQGASGELFF
v_gene: TRBV12-3/TRBV12-4
j_gene: TRBJ2-2

CDR3aa: CASLGFDTEAFF
v_gene: TRBV11-2
j_gene: TRBJ1-1

CDR3aa: CASSPRMLAGGRTDTQYF
v_gene: TRBV7-3
j_gene: TRBJ2-3

CDR3aa: CASSSQGGEQFF
v_gene: TRBV7-9
j_gene: TRBJ2-1

CDR3aa: CASSVGREAYEQYF
v_gene: TRBV25-1
j_gene: TRBJ2-7

CDR3aa: CASSSTPSSEAFF
v_gene: TRBV7-8
j_gene: TRBJ1-1

CDR3aa: CASSYSAGAGAFF
v_gene: TRBV6-2/TRBV6-3
j_gene: TRBJ1-1

CDR3aa: CASSLEAGLKSPLHF
v_gene: TRBV5-1
j_gene: TRBJ1-6

CDR3aa: CASSLVVGGRTFTLNTEAFF
v_gene: TRBV5-1
j_gene: TRBJ1-1

CDR3aa: CAIRDREGTEAFF
v_gene: TRBV10-3
j_gene: TRBJ1-1

CDR3aa: CASSRGQSNSPLHF
v_gene: TRBV13
j_gene: TRBJ1-6

CDR3aa: CASSKGAGYGYTF
v_gene: TRBV12-3/TRBV12-4
j_gene: TRBJ1-2

CDR3aa: CASNAGEGEQYF
v_gene: TRBV7-8
j_gene: TRBJ2-7

CDR3aa: CASSYRDRARGYTF
v_gene: TRBV12-3/TRBV12-4
j_gene: TRBJ1-2

CDR3aa: CASTVGVGTDTQYF
v_gene: TRBV23-1
j_gene: TRBJ2-3

CDR3aa: CSVGPGHTDSNYGYTF
v_gene: TRBV29-1
j_gene: TRBJ1-2

CDR3aa: CASRGHRVEGSYEQYF
v_gene: TRBV6-6
j_gene: TRBJ2-7

CDR3aa: CASSILAGELFF
v_gene: TRBV4-2
j_gene: TRBJ2-2

CDR3aa: CASSTGGAETQYF
v_gene: TRBV7-6
j_gene: TRBJ2-5

CDR3aa: CASSLHGTEAFF
v_gene: TRBV5-1
j_gene: TRBJ1-1

CDR3aa: CASSWGRNYGYTF
v_gene: TRBV6-2/TRBV6-3
j_gene: TRBJ1-2

CDR3aa: CASSPTSGRDTGELFF
v_gene: TRBV5-1
j_gene: TRBJ2-2